The 23 T cell receptor beta chains below were found in one sample sequenced in a study of blood T cell repertoires in COVID-19. Using immunoSEQ multiplex PCR, the repertoire was profiled, and TCRdb retains in-frame clones only, with some absent. The sample holds approximately 250,000 clones, around 87% seen once. Sequenced material: peripheral blood. All receptors come from an older woman with COVID-19, enrolled during active disease.

Only a few counts were recorded for this clone. V usage is TRBV13 and J usage is TRBJ1-2; D unresolved. The length of the CDR3 is 14 residues. V was trimmed by 3 bases and J by 3 bases, leaving 11 bases between them. The germline V gene encodes CDR1 PRHDT and CDR2 FYEKMQ (reference sequence). The CDR3 DNA reads as TGTGCCAGCAGCTTGTTCGGGAGGGACTATGGCTACACCTTC. This encodes CASSLFGRDYGYTF.

The rearrangement joins TRBV6-5 to TRBJ1-5, with D possibly TRBD1 on 5 matching bases. Trimming removed 8 bases at V and 1 base at J, with 15 bases between. Germline-derived CDR1 and CDR2 are MNHEY and SVGAGI. The CDR3 consists of 15 residues. The CDR3 protein is CASLPRVESNQPQHF. For the CDR3, the DNA is TGTGCCAGCCTTCCCAGGGTCGAGAGCAATCAGCCCCAGCATTTT.

The chain has TRBV19 and TRBJ1-4; D gene uncertain. The V end was cut by 5 bases, the J end by 0 bases, with 19 bases between. Germline CDR1 and CDR2: LNHDA and SQIVND (reference sequence). This CDR3 comprises 18 residues. The CDR3: CASSLFGSSVATNEKLFF. In DNA form, the CDR3 reads TGTGCCAGTAGTTTATTCGGGAGCTCGGTTGCAACTAATGAAAAACTGTTTTTT. Looking up the rest from reference TRBV19 and TRBJ1-4 gives the full variable domain: DGGITQSPKYLFRKEGQNVTLSCEQNLNHDAMYWYRQDPGQGLRLIYYSQIVNDFQKGDIAEGYSVSREKKESFPLTVTSAQKNPTAFYLCASSLFGSSVATNEKLFFGSGTQLSVL.

V gene TRBV5-1 combines with J gene TRBJ2-7; 8 nucleotides align to TRBD1. The trim removed 4 bases at V and 3 bases at J, leaving 6 bases unmatched. The germline CDR1 and CDR2 sequences are SGHRS and YFSETQ. CDR3 size: 14 residues. The CDR3 DNA sequence: TGCGCCAGCAGCCCACCAGGGGGCATCTACGAGCAGTACTTC. It translates to CASSPPGGIYEQYF.

This clone was observed once. The chain links TRBV19 to TRBJ2-1, with D perhaps matching TRBD2 (6 bases). CDR3 length equals 14 residues. Deletions cut 11 bases from V and 3 bases from J, with 17 bases between. Germline CDR1 is LNHDA and CDR2 is SQIVND (reference sequence). In nucleotides, the CDR3 is TGTGCCTCGAAGCCGGAGGGCCACTACAATGAGCAGTTCTTC. Its translation is CASKPEGHYNEQFF.

V is TRBV6-5 and J is TRBJ1-6; TRBD1 agrees at 10 bases. The germline CDR1 and CDR2 sequences are MNHEY and SVGAGI. The CDR3 runs 13 residues. V gave up 2 bases and J gave up 15 bases; unmatched junction bases: 4. The CDR3 loop reads CASSYGGQGLLHF. Written as DNA, the CDR3 is TGTGCCAGCAGTTACGGGGGACAGGGGCTCCTCCACTTT.

The chain couples TRBV11-3 to TRBJ2-3, with TRBD1 matching 8 bases. This CDR3 contains 20 residues. Germline loops: CDR1 SGHNT, CDR2 YENEEA. The trim removed 0 bases at V and 5 bases at J, leaving 19 bases unmatched. As DNA, the CDR3 is TGTGCCAGCAGCTTAGATCCCCTCGTCCCCCGGACAGGGCGAGGAGATACGCAGTATTTT. Amino acids: CASSLDPLVPRTGRGDTQYF.

V is TRBV28 and J is TRBJ1-4; 8 bases are shared with TRBD1. The CDR3 consists of 15 residues. The V segment lost 2 bases and the J segment 7 bases; nucleotides outside the gene matches: 6. Germline V gives CDR1 MDHEN, CDR2 SYDVKM. DNA of the CDR3: TGTGCCAGCAGTTTAATGCCTGACAGGGGTGAAAAACTGTTTTTT. The encoded protein is CASSLMPDRGEKLFF.

This clone came up a few times. The chain joins TRBV10-3 to TRBJ1-1; 9 nucleotides line up with TRBD1. Germline V gene sequence: CDR1 ENHRY, CDR2 SYGVKD. V lost 6 bases to trimming and J lost 5 bases; unmatched junction nucleotides: 7. The CDR3 contains 14 residues. In DNA, the CDR3 is TGTGCCATCAGGGCGACAGGGGGAAGGACTGAAGCTTTCTTT. It translates to CAIRATGGRTEAFF.

The rearrangement uses TRBV6-2 or TRBV6-3 and TRBJ2-7; 11 nucleotides line up with TRBD2. J was trimmed by 7 bases and V by 6 bases; bases with no gene match: 5. The CDR3 consists of 13 residues. Per the germline V gene, CDR1 is MNHEY and CDR2 is SVGEGT. This chain's CDR3 is CASSLLAGEEQYF. The CDR3 nucleotides are TGTGCCAGCAGCCTACTAGCGGGAGAAGAGCAGTACTTC.

V and J are TRBV2 and TRBJ2-2; D is perhaps TRBD1 (6 bases). Trimming left V 7 bases short and J 0 bases short, with 9 bases between. There are 14 residues in the CDR3. Germline V gives CDR1 SNHLY, CDR2 FYNNEI. DNA of the CDR3: TGTGCCAGCAACTCAGGGGCGAACACCGGGGAGCTGTTTTTT. Amino acid sequence: CASNSGANTGELFF.

The gene calls are TRBV2 and TRBJ2-1; 8 nucleotides align to TRBD1. The germline gives CDR1 SNHLY, CDR2 FYNNEI. The length of the CDR3 is 16 residues. V lost 6 bases to trimming and J lost 8 bases; unmatched junction nucleotides: 15. The CDR3 DNA sequence: TGTGCCAGCAGCGTACCTCGGGACAGGCTCGGGGATGAGCAGTTCTTC. Amino acid sequence: CASSVPRDRLGDEQFF.

V usage is TRBV28 and J usage is TRBJ1-3, with 12 positions matching TRBD1. In germline, CDR1 is MDHEN, CDR2 SYDVKM. The V segment lost 4 bases and the J segment 4 bases; nucleotides outside the gene matches: 8. This CDR3 comprises 17 residues. DNA for the CDR3: TGTGCCAGCAGTTCAGCCGGGACAGGGGGCGAAGGAAACACCATATATTTT. Translated, it gives CASSSAGTGGEGNTIYF.

The rearrangement links TRBV12-5 to TRBJ2-3; D is ambiguous. Germline CDR1 is LGHNT and CDR2 is FRNRAP. The CDR3 sequence is 15 residues long. The V end lost 0 bases, the J end lost 4 bases, and 11 bases lay between the germline ends. CDR3 sequence reads: CASGLVRRNPDTQYF. CDR3 nucleotides: TGTGCTAGTGGTTTGGTACGCAGGAATCCAGATACGCAGTATTTT.

This chain connects TRBV12-3 or TRBV12-4 to TRBJ1-4; TRBD1 is a possible D gene (5 bases). Trimming stripped 8 bases from V and 5 bases from J, with 12 bases between. This CDR3 has 13 residues. The CDR3 spells CASRGTPNEKLFF. CDR3 nucleotides: TGTGCCAGCCGCGGGACGCCGAATGAAAAACTGTTTTTT.

This chain connects TRBV28 to TRBJ1-1; maybe TRBD1 (6 bases). Deletions cut 1 base from V and 6 bases from J, with 9 bases between. This CDR3 has 13 amino acids. Germline-derived CDR1 and CDR2 are MDHEN and SYDVKM. The CDR3 loop reads CASSLFGGSEAFF. The CDR3 DNA reads as TGTGCCAGCAGTTTATTTGGGGGCTCTGAAGCTTTCTTT.

This clone was detected only a few times. The J gene is TRBJ1-5, the V gene TRBV19; D might be TRBD1 (6 bases). The V and J ends lost 10 bases and 2 bases respectively, with 15 bases between them. This CDR3 region has 14 residues. Germline V gene sequence: CDR1 LNHDA, CDR2 SQIVND (reference sequence). Here the CDR3 reads CATTGLHGNQPQHF. The DNA for the CDR3 is TGTGCCACCACAGGGTTGCACGGCAATCAGCCCCAGCATTTT.

V usage is TRBV19 and J usage is TRBJ2-2, with a weak D call TRBD2 (6 bases). V gave up 2 bases and J gave up 1 base, with 11 bases separating them. The CDR3 covers 16 residues. Germline V gene sequence: CDR1 LNHDA, CDR2 SQIVND (reference sequence). The CDR3, as DNA: TGTGCCAGTAGTATAAGGGCCGGGGGGAACACCGGGGAGCTGTTTTTT. Translating gives CASSIRAGGNTGELFF.

The chain carries TRBV6-2 or TRBV6-3 and TRBJ2-4, with D maybe TRBD1 (5 bases). V was clipped by 0 bases and J by 6 bases, with 9 bases between them. Looked up from germline, CDR1 is MNHEY and CDR2 is SVGEGT. The CDR3 length is 14 residues. CDR3 loop: CASSYSLGANIQYF. The CDR3 DNA sequence: TGTGCCAGCAGTTACTCATTAGGGGCAAACATTCAGTACTTC.

This chain joins TRBV18 and TRBJ1-3; the D gene is possibly TRBD1 (5 bases). The V end was cut by 1 base, the J end by 2 bases, with 12 bases between. The germline V gene has CDR1 KGHSH and CDR2 LQKENI. The CDR3 spans 16 residues. The CDR3 bases are TGTGCCAGCTCACCACAACAGGTGGGCGCTGGAAACACCATATATTTT. This codes for CASSPQQVGAGNTIYF.

The J gene is TRBJ2-2, the V gene TRBV19; D is possibly TRBD1 (5 bases). Trimming shortened V by 6 bases and J by 2 bases, and 10 bases separated the two germline ends. CDR3 size: 14 residues. In germline, CDR1 is LNHDA, CDR2 SQIVND (reference sequence). As DNA, the CDR3 is TGTGCCAGTAGGTCTCAGGGAAACACCGGGGAGCTGTTTTTT. It translates to CASRSQGNTGELFF.

The chain joins TRBV5-4 to TRBJ2-3, with 8 bases matching TRBD2. There are 16 residues in the CDR3. V shed 6 bases, J shed 0 bases, and the junction held 9 bases outside the gene matches. Germline V gene sequence: CDR1 SGHNT, CDR2 YYREEE (reference sequence). CDR3 sequence (DNA): TGTGCCAGCACTAGCGGGCGAAGGGAAAGCACAGATACGCAGTATTTT. Protein: CASTSGRRESTDTQYF.

This chain links TRBV30 with TRBJ1-6; no definite D call. The V end was cut by 0 bases, the J end by 0 bases, with 12 bases between. From germline, CDR1 is GTSNPN and CDR2 SVGIG (reference sequence). The CDR3 runs 17 residues. The CDR3 DNA reads as TGTGCCTGGAGTGTAACACAGCTAAGCTCCTATAATTCACCCCTCCACTTT. Protein product: CAWSVTQLSSYNSPLHF.